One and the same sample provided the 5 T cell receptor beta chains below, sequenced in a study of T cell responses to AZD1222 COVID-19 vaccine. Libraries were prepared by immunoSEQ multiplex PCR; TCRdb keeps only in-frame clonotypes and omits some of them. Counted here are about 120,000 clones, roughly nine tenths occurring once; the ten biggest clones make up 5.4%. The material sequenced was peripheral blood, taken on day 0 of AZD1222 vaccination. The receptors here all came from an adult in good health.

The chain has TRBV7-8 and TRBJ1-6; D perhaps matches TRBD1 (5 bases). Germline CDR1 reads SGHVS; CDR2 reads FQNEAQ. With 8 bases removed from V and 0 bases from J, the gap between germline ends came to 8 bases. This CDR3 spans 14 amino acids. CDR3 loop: CASGQGSYNSPLHF. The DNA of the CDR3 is TGTGCCAGCGGGCAGGGCTCCTATAATTCACCCCTCCACTTT.

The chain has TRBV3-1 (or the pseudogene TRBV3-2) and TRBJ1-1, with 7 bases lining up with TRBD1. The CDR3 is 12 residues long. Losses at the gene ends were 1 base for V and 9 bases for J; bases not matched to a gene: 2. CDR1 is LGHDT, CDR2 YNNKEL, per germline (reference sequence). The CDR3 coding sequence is TGTGCCAGCAGCCAAGGGACAGGTAAAGCTTTCTTT. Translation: CASSQGTGKAFF.

CDR3 loop: CASIPEASNEQFF. The CDR3 coding sequence is TGTGCCAGCATCCCCGAGGCCTCCAATGAGCAGTTCTTC. This chain links TRBV12-3 or TRBV12-4 with TRBJ2-1; D uncertain. This CDR3 contains 13 residues. Trimming stripped 7 bases from V and 6 bases from J, with 13 bases between.

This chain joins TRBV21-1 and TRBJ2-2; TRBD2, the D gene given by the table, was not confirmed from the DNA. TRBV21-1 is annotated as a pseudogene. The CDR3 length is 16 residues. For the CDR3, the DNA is TGTGCCAGCAGCAAAGGACTAGCCCCTAACACCGGGGAGCTGTTTTTT. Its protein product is CASSKGLAPNTGELFF.

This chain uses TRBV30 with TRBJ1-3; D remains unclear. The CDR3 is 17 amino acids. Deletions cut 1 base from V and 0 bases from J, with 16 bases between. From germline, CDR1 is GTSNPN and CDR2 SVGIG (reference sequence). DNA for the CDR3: TGTGCCTGGAGTGGCACTATTGACCCCTTCTCTGGAAACACCATATATTTT. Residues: CAWSGTIDPFSGNTIYF.